The clone carrying this TCR beta chain was seen only a few times. Its antigen is unidentified. The sample comes from a study of CD8 T cells in ankylosing spondylitis. Scientists made TCR beta libraries using quantitative 5'-RACE with molecular barcodes. TCRdb independently ran MiXCR on the 5' RACE reads; one entry per CDR3 protein. The table lists around 130,000 distinct CDR3 sequences, 17% of them singletons. Study-wide results and caveats: Disease-linked clones reportedly showed significant enrichment in matched ankylosing spondylitis synovial fluid. Before this, some motif variants had been reported in reactive arthritis synovial fluid and blood. Peripheral blood samples showed relatively rare disease-linked clones, and these clones were CD8+. A motif of several highly homologous TCR beta variants was seen as apparently characteristic of ankylosing spondylitis blood.

CDR1 is MGHRA and CDR2 is YSYEKL in the germline V gene. V lost 3 bases and J lost 5, with 19 bases in between. The CDR3 extends over 16 amino acids. The sequenced sample was blood, either unsorted or a sorted T cell fraction (not recorded which). The chain recombines TRBV4-1 with TRBJ1-1; D not certain. The receptor was derived from a male donor with ankylosing spondylitis. CDR3 region: CASSQSIVGSRTEAFF. The CDR3, as DNA: TGCGCCAGCAGCCAGTCAATTGTGGGATCCAGGACTGAAGCTTTCTTT.